One sample yielded the 8 T cell receptor beta chains listed below, sequenced in a study of beta chain features in type 1 diabetes. Regarding the study as a whole: Type 1 diabetes patients had TCRB CDR3s that were shorter (moderately but significantly so) in all four CD4+ subsets.

cDNA synthesis used the whole RNA isolate, giving expressed TCRB sequences. Profiled with immunoSEQ multiplex PCR; TCRdb holds only in-frame clones, not every one. Of around 250,000 clones listed, approximately 15% were seen once; the top ten hold roughly 0.019%. Antigens for these TCRs are unknown. The sample was naive CD4+ T cells from blood. Receptors were obtained from a man aged 25-40 years with type 1 diabetes.

Only a few counts were recorded for this clone. The gene calls are TRBV2 and TRBJ2-5; 9 positions agree with TRBD1. The V and J ends lost 10 bases and 7 bases, in that order; junction bases with no gene match: 10. This CDR3 is built from 13 residues. Germline CDR1 reads SNHLY; CDR2 reads FYNNEI. The CDR3 protein is CAISGQGLGTQYF. Written as DNA, the CDR3 is TGTGCCATCTCTGGACAGGGGCTCGGGACCCAGTACTTC.

This clone was seen only a few times. V is TRBV7-9 and J is TRBJ1-5; TRBD1 matches 7 bases. The CDR3 length is 15 residues. Germline V lookup: CDR1 SEHNR, CDR2 FQNEAQ (reference sequence). V trimming: 5 bases; J trimming: 4 bases; junction bases outside the gene matches: 8. CDR3 loop: CASSGGPGGNQPQHF. The CDR3 nucleotides are TGTGCCAGCAGCGGAGGGCCAGGGGGAAATCAGCCCCAGCATTTT.

V is TRBV7-6 and J is TRBJ2-3; no firm D call. This CDR3 is 13 amino acids long. The V and J ends lost 3 bases and 6 bases respectively, with 10 bases between them. Germline values: CDR1 SGHVS, CDR2 FNYEAQ. The CDR3 loop reads CASSFQRWDTQYF. CDR3 in DNA: TGTGCCAGCAGCTTCCAGAGGTGGGATACGCAGTATTTT.

The chain recombines TRBV14 with TRBJ2-5, with 9 bases that match TRBD1. V was pared by 3 bases and J by 1 base, with 6 bases of the junction left unmatched. Germline V gene sequence: CDR1 SGHDN, CDR2 FVKESK. CDR3 size: 16 residues. CDR3 nucleotides: TGTGCCAGCAGCCACGCCGGGACAGGGTTCCAAGAGACCCAGTACTTC. Amino acid sequence: CASSHAGTGFQETQYF.

This clone has only a few counts. J is TRBJ1-2 and V is TRBV18, with a weak D call TRBD1 (6 bases). This CDR3 contains 15 residues. V lost 3 bases to trimming and J lost 4 bases, with 15 bases between them. The germline V gene encodes CDR1 KGHSH and CDR2 LQKENI. CDR3 sequence: CASSPGQILSYGYTF. The CDR3 DNA reads as TGTGCCAGCTCACCCGGACAGATCTTGAGCTATGGCTACACCTTC.

This clone was counted between two and nine times. The gene calls are TRBV18 and TRBJ1-1, with 9 bases lining up with TRBD1. The germline V gene has CDR1 KGHSH and CDR2 LQKENI. V lost 6 bases and J lost 1; bases outside the gene matches: 6. This CDR3 is built from 15 residues. CDR3 loop: CASSLGQGTNTEAFF. The CDR3, as DNA: TGTGCCAGCTCGCTAGGACAGGGGACGAACACTGAAGCTTTCTTT. Looking up the rest from reference TRBV18 and TRBJ1-1 gives the full variable domain: NAGVMQNPRHLVRRRGQEARLRCSPMKGHSHVYWYRQLPEEGLKFMVYLQKENIIDESGMPKERFSAEFPKEGPSILRIQQVVRGDSAAYFCASSLGQGTNTEAFFGQGTRLTVV.

V usage is TRBV10-3 and J usage is TRBJ2-1; D is unclear. Between the trimmed V and J ends, which lost 6 bases and 6 bases, there was a span of 6 bases. The germline gives CDR1 ENHRY, CDR2 SYGVKD. This CDR3 contains 11 residues. Written as DNA, the CDR3 is TGTGCCATCAGCCCTAGCAATGAGCAGTTCTTC. This gives the protein CAISPSNEQFF.

This chain links TRBV10-3 with TRBJ1-1; D unresolved. The CDR3 runs to 14 residues. Trimming cost V 2 bases and J 1 base, with 8 bases left between them. Germline V CDR1 and CDR2: ENHRY, SYGVKD. The CDR3 bases are TGTGCCATCAGTGAGGTCCAGGAGAACACTGAAGCTTTCTTT. Translated: CAISEVQENTEAFF.